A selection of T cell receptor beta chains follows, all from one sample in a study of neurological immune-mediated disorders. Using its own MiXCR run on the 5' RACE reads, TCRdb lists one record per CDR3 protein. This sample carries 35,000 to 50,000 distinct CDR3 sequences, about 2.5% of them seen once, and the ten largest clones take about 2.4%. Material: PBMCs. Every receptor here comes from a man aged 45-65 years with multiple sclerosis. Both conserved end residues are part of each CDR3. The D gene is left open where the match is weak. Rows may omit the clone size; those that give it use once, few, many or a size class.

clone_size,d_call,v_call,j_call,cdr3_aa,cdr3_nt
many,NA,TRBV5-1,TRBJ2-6,CASSFGDISGANVLTF,TGCGCCAGCAGCTTCGGGGACATCTCTGGGGCCAACGTCCTGACTTTC
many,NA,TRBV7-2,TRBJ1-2,CASSSPGRPNYGYTF,TGTGCCAGCAGCTCTCCGGGACGGCCTAACTATGGCTACACCTTC
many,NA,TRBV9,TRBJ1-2,CASSSSLGGRFGYTF,TGTGCCAGCAGCTCATCTCTGGGGGGCCGGTTTGGCTACACCTTC
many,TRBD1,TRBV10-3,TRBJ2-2,CAISRTGETGELFF,TGTGCCATCAGTCGGACAGGGGAAACCGGGGAGCTGTTTTTT
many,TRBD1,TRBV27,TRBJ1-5,CASSIGTGNQPQHF,TGTGCCAGCAGTATTGGGACAGGCAATCAGCCCCAGCATTTT
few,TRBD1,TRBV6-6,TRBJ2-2,CASSYSTGQVLAGELFF,TGTGCCAGCAGTTACTCGACTGGACAGGTCTTGGCCGGGGAGCTGTTTTTT
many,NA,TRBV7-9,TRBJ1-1,CASSLGAANTEAFF,TGTGCCAGCAGCCTGGGGGCAGCCAACACTGAAGCTTTCTTT
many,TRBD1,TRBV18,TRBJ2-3,CASSRRQGTGTDTQYF,TGTGCCAGCTCACGAAGACAGGGGACGGGCACAGATACGCAGTATTTT
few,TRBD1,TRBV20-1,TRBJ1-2,CSAVTKGTGYRTF,TGCAGTGCGGTTACGAAAGGGACAGGGTATCGTACCTTC
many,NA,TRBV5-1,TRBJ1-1,CASSVTVITEAFF,TGCGCCAGCAGCGTAACCGTCATAACGGAGGCTTTCTTT
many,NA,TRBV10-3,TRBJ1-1,CAISEGAADTEAFF,TGTGCCATCAGTGAGGGGGCCGCGGACACTGAAGCTTTCTTT
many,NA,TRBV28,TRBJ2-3,CASSFLKGGGGTDTQYF,TGTGCCAGCAGTTTTCTTAAGGGGGGGGGTGGCACAGATACGCAGTATTTT
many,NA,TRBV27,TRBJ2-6,CASSSLQISGANVLTF,TGTGCCAGCAGTTCCCTACAAATTTCCGGGGCCAACGTCCTGACTTTC
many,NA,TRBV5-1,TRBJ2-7,CASSLGGMNDYEQYF,TGCGCCAGCAGCTTGGGCGGCATGAACGACTACGAGCAGTACTTC
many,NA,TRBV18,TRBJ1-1,CASSPPRGVNTEAFF,TGTGCCAGCTCACCACCGCGGGGAGTTAACACTGAAGCTTTCTTT
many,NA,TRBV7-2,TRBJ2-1,CASSLASSYNEQFF,TGTGCCAGCAGCTTAGCGAGCTCCTACAATGAGCAGTTCTTC
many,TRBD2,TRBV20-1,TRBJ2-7,CSARTPSGGADEQYF,TGCAGTGCTAGAACCCCCTCGGGGGGGGCTGACGAGCAGTACTTC
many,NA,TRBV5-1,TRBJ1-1,CASSLQERTEAFF,TGCGCCAGCAGCCTACAGGAGCGCACTGAAGCTTTCTTT
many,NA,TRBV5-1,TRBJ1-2,CASSLLHGNYGYTF,TGCGCCAGCAGCTTGCTTCACGGCAACTATGGCTACACCTTC
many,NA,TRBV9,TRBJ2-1,CASSVVGSGEPYNEQFF,TGTGCCAGCAGCGTAGTCGGTTCGGGGGAGCCCTACAATGAGCAGTTCTTC
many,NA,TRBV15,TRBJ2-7,CATSRIGGREQYF,TGTGCCACCAGCAGGATCGGGGGCCGCGAGCAGTACTTC
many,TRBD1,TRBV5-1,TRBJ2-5,CASSILDRAIQETQYF,TGCGCCAGCAGCATCCTAGACAGGGCAATACAAGAGACCCAGTACTTC
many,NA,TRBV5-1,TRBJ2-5,CASSEVLHETQYF,TGCGCCAGCAGCGAGGTTCTCCACGAGACCCAGTACTTC
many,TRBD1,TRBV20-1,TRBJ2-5,CSAIRQGPETQYF,TGCAGTGCTATTAGACAGGGACCAGAGACCCAGTACTTC
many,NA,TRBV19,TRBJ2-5,CASSIDTEETQYF,TGTGCCAGTAGTATAGATACGGAAGAGACCCAGTACTTC
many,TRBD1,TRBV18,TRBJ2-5,CASSPPGQDQETQYF,TGTGCCAGCTCACCACCGGGACAGGACCAAGAGACCCAGTACTTC
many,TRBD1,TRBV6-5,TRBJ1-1,CASKPDRSTPRAFF,TGTGCCAGCAAACCGGACAGGAGCACTCCTAGGGCTTTCTTT
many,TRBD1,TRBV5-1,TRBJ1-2,CASSVGQGNGYTF,TGCGCCAGCAGCGTCGGACAGGGAAATGGCTACACCTTC
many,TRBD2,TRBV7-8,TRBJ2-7,CASSGDGGALYEQYF,TGTGCCAGCAGCGGAGACGGGGGGGCTTTATACGAGCAGTACTTC
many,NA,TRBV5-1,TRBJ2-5,CASSGDLQSGLETQYF,TGCGCCAGCAGCGGGGACTTACAGTCAGGGCTGGAGACCCAGTACTTC
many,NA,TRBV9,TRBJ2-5,CASSVGPQRGETQYF,TGTGCCAGCAGCGTAGGTCCACAAAGGGGAGAGACCCAGTACTTC
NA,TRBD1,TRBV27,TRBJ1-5,CASSKDRGGNQPQNF,TGTGCCAGCAGTAAAGACAGGGGGGGCAATCAGCCCCAGAATTTT
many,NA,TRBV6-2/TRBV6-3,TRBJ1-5,CASSYQRREVGQPQHF,TGTGCCAGCAGTTACCAACGAAGGGAGGTCGGTCAGCCCCAGCATTTT
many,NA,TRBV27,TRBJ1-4,CASSLNGGRARNEKLFF,TGTGCCAGCAGTTTAAACGGGGGGCGCGCACGAAATGAAAAACTGTTTTTT
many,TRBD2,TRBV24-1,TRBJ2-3,CATSDILAGVTDTQYF,TGTGCCACCAGTGATATTCTAGCGGGGGTCACAGATACGCAGTATTTT
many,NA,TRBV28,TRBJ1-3,CASSSTGISSGNTIYF,TGTGCCAGCAGTTCCACGGGCATCTCGTCAGGAAACACCATATATTTT
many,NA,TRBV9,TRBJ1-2,CASSVEGRRNYGYTF,TGTGCCAGCAGCGTAGAGGGCCGCCGGAACTATGGCTACACCTTC
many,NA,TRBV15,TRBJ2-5,CATSTVETQYF,TGTGCCACCAGCACCGTAGAGACCCAGTACTTC
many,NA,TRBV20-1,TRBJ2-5,CSARDLGTSIETQYF,TGCAGTGCTAGAGATCTAGGTACTAGTATCGAGACCCAGTACTTC
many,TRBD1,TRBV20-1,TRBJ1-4,CSARERDREIAEKLFF,TGCAGTGCTAGAGAAAGGGACAGGGAGATAGCGGAAAAACTGTTTTTT
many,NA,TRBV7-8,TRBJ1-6,CASSLAVQGNSPLNF,TGTGCCAGCAGCTTAGCGGTTCAGGGTAATTCACCCCTCAACTTT
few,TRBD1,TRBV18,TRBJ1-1,CASSPLDRGNTEAFF,TGTGCCAGCTCACCCCTGGACAGGGGGAACACTGAAGCTTTCTTT
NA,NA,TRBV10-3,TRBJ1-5,CAISEFLGEAQHF,TGTGCCATCAGTGAGTTTTTAGGGGAGGCCCAGCATTTT
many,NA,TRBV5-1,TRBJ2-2,CASSSGQTDTGELFF,TGCGCCAGCAGCTCTGGACAGACAGACACCGGGGAGCTGTTTTTT
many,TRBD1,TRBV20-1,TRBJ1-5,CSARRTGDLDQPQHF,TGCAGTGCTCGACGGACAGGGGATTTGGATCAGCCCCAGCATTTT
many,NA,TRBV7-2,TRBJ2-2,CASSSGGANTGELFF,TGTGCCAGCAGCTCGGGGGGCGCGAACACCGGGGAGCTGTTTTTT
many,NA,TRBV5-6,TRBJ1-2,CASSLGSGYGYTF,TGTGCCAGCAGCTTAGGAAGTGGCTATGGCTACACCTTC
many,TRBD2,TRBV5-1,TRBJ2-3,CASVLGTSGGDTQYF,TGCGCCAGCGTCCTTGGGACTAGCGGGGGGGATACGCAGTATTTT
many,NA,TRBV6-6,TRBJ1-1,CASSPLGGGSTEAFF,TGTGCCAGCAGTCCTTTGGGGGGAGGGAGCACTGAAGCTTTCTTT
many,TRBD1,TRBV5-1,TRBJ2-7,CASSLSGGRNEQYF,TGCGCCAGCAGCTTGTCAGGGGGCCGGAACGAGCAGTACTTC
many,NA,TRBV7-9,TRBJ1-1,CASSSPGNTEAFF,TGTGCCAGCAGCTCGCCAGGGAACACTGAAGCTTTCTTT
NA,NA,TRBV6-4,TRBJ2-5,CASSETGQETQYF,TGTGCCAGCAGTGAAACGGGGCAGGAGACCCAGTACTTC
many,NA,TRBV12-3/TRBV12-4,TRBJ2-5,CASSTQGIWETQYF,TGTGCCAGCAGTACTCAGGGTATATGGGAGACCCAGTACTTC
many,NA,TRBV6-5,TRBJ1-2,CASSYIAGAYGYTF,TGTGCCAGCAGTTACATTGCAGGGGCCTATGGCTACACCTTC
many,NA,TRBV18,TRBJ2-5,CASSPRSMGNQETQYF,TGTGCCAGCTCACCCAGATCGATGGGTAACCAAGAGACCCAGTACTTC